This T cell receptor (beta chain) is drawn from a study of vaccination effects on CD4 cells after COVID-19. General study points: Clones that were induced by infection or by vaccine showed marked contraction late after vaccination.

On this clone: The antigen is not known.

ViraFEST expansion of antigen-specific CD4+ T cells with viral peptide pools preceded sequencing. When less than 11 days of culture had elapsed, CD4+ T cells were isolated. Everyone in the study got two shots of either the BNT162b2 or mRNA-1273 vaccine. Neither prior SARS-CoV-2 infection nor positive nucleocapsid antibodies were present in the vaccine recipients. At days 3 and 7, half of the medium was exchanged for IL-2 medium. Germline V gene data show CDR1 as SGHRS and CDR2 as YFSETQ. V was clipped by 2 bases and J by 0 bases, with 14 bases between them. The CDR3 loop spans 17 amino acids. The method was immunoSEQ multiplex PCR; TCRdb's version includes in-frame clones alone and lacks a portion of them. The table includes some 29,000 clones, around three fifths detected once.

This chain uses TRBV5-1 with TRBJ1-4; weak D call: TRBD1 (6 bases). This receptor was obtained from a human donor who received a COVID-19 vaccine. The input for sequencing was CD4+ T cells from PBMCs cultured with SARS-CoV-2 spike peptides, taken after COVID-19 vaccination. In nucleotides, the CDR3 is TGCGCCAGCAGCTTATACCGCACAGGGACAACTAATGAAAAACTGTTTTTT. Residues: CASSLYRTGTTNEKLFF. The full variable domain, completed using reference TRBV5-1 and TRBJ1-4, is KAGVTQTPRYLIKTRGQQVTLSCSPISGHRSVSWYQQTPGQGLQFLFEYFSETQRNKGNFPGRFSGRQFSNSRSEMNVSTLELGDSALYLCASSLYRTGTTNEKLFFGSGTQLSVL.